These 10 T cell receptor beta chains originate from one sample sequenced in a study of blood T cell repertoires in COVID-19. The assay was immunoSEQ multiplex PCR, and TCRdb's table has in-frame clones only and misses some. The sample gives hundreds of thousands of clones, around 80% of which show up once; around 4.1% is in the top ten. The material sequenced was PBMCs or T cells enriched from blood (not recorded which). Receptor source: a man aged 25 to 45 with acute COVID-19.

The V call is TRBV3-1 (or the pseudogene TRBV3-2), the J call TRBJ2-2; 10 bases are shared with TRBD1. This CDR3 comprises 14 residues. The ends lost 4 bases at V and 6 bases at J; junction bases unmatched: 2. Per the germline V gene, CDR1 is LGHDT and CDR2 is YNNKEL (reference sequence). The CDR3 DNA sequence: TGTGCCAGCAGCCCGGGACAGGGGCCCGGGGAGCTGTTTTTT. It codes for CASSPGQGPGELFF.

V is TRBV4-3 and J is TRBJ1-4; TRBD1 agrees at 7 bases. This CDR3 has 17 amino acids. Germline V CDR1 and CDR2: LGHNA, YSLEER. Trimming cost V 0 bases and J 6 bases; bases outside gene matches: 10. CDR3 DNA sequence: TGCGCCAGCAGCCAAGATCGGGACAGCCCGCCACATGAAAAACTGTTTTTT. Encoded protein: CASSQDRDSPPHEKLFF.

This clone has a handful of counts. This chain's CDR3 is CASSSPPGQGKDTQYF. The CDR3 region has the DNA TGTGCCAGCAGTTCTCCCCCGGGACAGGGAAAGGATACGCAGTATTTT. The chain joins TRBV6-5 to TRBJ2-3, with TRBD1 identical over 9 bases. Germline V gene lookup returns CDR1 MNHEY and CDR2 SVGAGI. V shed 4 bases, J shed 6 bases, and the junction held 11 bases outside the gene matches. The CDR3 sequence is 16 residues long.

This clone was observed once. The chain has TRBV5-1 and TRBJ2-2, with a tentative D call TRBD2 (6 bases). Trimming left V 5 bases short and J 1 base short, with 21 bases between. CDR1 SGHRS and CDR2 YFSETQ come from the germline V gene. The CDR3 is 18 amino acids. The CDR3 loop reads CASRGGLSRDQNTGELFF. The CDR3 DNA reads TGCGCCAGCAGGGGGGGTTTATCGCGGGACCAGAACACCGGGGAGCTGTTTTTT.

This chain links TRBV28 with TRBJ2-7, with 12 nucleotides matching TRBD2. Per germline, CDR1 MDHEN and CDR2 SYDVKM. The CDR3 sequence is 15 residues long. Trimming took 6 bases from V and 3 from J; bases not matched to a gene: 6. CDR3 DNA: TGTGCCAGCAGCTCTAGCGGGGGGGCAATCTACGAGCAGTACGTC. Translation gives CASSSSGGAIYEQYV.

V usage is TRBV5-5 and J usage is TRBJ2-7; weak D call: TRBD1 (6 bases). From germline, CDR1 is SGHKS and CDR2 YYEKEE (reference sequence). V was cut by 0 bases and J by 5 bases, with 15 bases left in between. The length of the CDR3 is 15 residues. The CDR3 region has the DNA TGTGCCAGCAGCTTGGTAGCGACAGGTAACGACGAGCAGTACGTC. Its protein is CASSLVATGNDEQYV.

The chain couples TRBV18 to TRBJ1-5; 7 bases match TRBD1. Trimming cost V 5 bases and J 1 base; bases outside gene matches: 8. The CDR3 totals 16 residues. In germline, CDR1 is KGHSH, CDR2 LQKENI. The CDR3 protein is CASSSTGRGSNQPQHF. As DNA, the CDR3 is TGTGCCAGCTCATCGACAGGGAGAGGAAGCAATCAGCCCCAGCATTTT. The entire variable domain, with the rest obtained from reference TRBV18 and TRBJ1-5, is as follows: NAGVMQNPRHLVRRRGQEARLRCSPMKGHSHVYWYRQLPEEGLKFMVYLQKENIIDESGMPKERFSAEFPKEGPSILRIQQVVRGDSAAYFCASSSTGRGSNQPQHFGDGTRLSIL.

The chain employs TRBV3-1 (or the pseudogene TRBV3-2) and TRBJ1-2, with TRBD1 identical over 8 bases. Trimming took 4 bases from V and 6 from J; bases not matched to a gene: 7. This CDR3 comprises 14 residues. Germline V CDR1 and CDR2: LGHDT, YNNKEL (reference sequence). As DNA, the CDR3 is TGTGCCAGCAGCCCATCCAACAGGGGGGATGGCTACACCTTC. The encoded protein is CASSPSNRGDGYTF.

The chain links TRBV19 to TRBJ1-4; the D gene is possibly TRBD1 (6 bases). This CDR3 spans 15 amino acids. V was trimmed by 9 bases and J by 7 bases, leaving 21 bases between them. Germline-derived CDR1 and CDR2 are LNHDA and SQIVND (reference sequence). CDR3 amino acids: CASQNLLGAAEKLFF. The CDR3, as DNA: TGTGCCAGCCAGAATTTGTTGGGGGCGGCTGAAAAACTGTTTTTT.

This chain uses TRBV2 with TRBJ1-5; 7 bases map to TRBD1. The CDR3 runs to 14 residues. The V and J ends lost 5 bases and 5 bases, in that order; junction bases with no gene match: 6. In germline, CDR1 is SNHLY, CDR2 FYNNEI. The CDR3 loop reads CASSQGQQYQPQHF. Written as DNA, the CDR3 is TGTGCCAGCAGTCAGGGACAGCAATATCAGCCCCAGCATTTT.